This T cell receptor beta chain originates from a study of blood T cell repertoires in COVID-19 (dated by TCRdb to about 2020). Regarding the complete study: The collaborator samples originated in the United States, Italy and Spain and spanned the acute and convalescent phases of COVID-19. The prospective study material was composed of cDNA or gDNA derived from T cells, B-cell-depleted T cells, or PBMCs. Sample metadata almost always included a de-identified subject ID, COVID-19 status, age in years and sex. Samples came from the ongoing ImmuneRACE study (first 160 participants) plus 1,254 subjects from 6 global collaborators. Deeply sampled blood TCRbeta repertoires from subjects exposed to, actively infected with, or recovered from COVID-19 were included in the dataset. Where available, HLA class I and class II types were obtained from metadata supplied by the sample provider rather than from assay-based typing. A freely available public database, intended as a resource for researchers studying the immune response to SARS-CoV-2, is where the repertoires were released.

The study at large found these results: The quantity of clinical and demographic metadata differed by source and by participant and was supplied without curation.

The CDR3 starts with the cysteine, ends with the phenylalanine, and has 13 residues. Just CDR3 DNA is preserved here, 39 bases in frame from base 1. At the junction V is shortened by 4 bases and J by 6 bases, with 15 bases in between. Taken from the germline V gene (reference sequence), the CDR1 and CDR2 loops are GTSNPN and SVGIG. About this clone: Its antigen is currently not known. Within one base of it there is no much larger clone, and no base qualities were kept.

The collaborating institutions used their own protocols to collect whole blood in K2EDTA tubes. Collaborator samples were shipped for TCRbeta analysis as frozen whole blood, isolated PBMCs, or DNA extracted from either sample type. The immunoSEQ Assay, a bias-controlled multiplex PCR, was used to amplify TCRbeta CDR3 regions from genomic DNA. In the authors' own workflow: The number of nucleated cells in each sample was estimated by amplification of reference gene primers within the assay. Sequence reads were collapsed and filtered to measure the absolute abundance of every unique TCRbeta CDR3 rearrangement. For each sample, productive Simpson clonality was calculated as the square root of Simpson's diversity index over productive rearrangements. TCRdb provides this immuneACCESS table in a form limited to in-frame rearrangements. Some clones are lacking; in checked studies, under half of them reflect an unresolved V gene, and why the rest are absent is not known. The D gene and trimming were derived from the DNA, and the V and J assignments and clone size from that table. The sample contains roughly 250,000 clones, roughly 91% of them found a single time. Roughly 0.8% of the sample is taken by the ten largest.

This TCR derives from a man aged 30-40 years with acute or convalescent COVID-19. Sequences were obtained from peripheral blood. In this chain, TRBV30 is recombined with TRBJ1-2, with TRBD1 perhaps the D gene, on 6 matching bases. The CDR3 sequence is CAWNVRGSDGYTF. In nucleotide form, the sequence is TGTGCCTGGAACGTCAGGGGTTCGGATGGCTACACCTTC.